The 17 T cell receptor beta chains in this list originate from one sample, sequenced in a study of T-cell memory formation after mild COVID-19. TCRdb used MiXCR to reprocess the 5' RACE reads, holding one entry per CDR3 protein. Here the sample spans roughly 250,000 distinct CDR3 sequences, approximately 16% being singletons. Material for sequencing was PBMCs or a T cell subset sorted from them (not recorded which). These TCRs come from a man in his late teens or twenties who had mild COVID-19 (a few samples of this study predate the infection). Cell type and time point are not known.

The chain uses TRBV3-1 and TRBJ1-2, with no clear D. The CDR3 runs 15 residues. Trimming left V 5 bases short and J 1 base short, with 14 bases between. The germline gives CDR1 LGHDT, CDR2 YNNKEL (reference sequence). DNA of the CDR3: TGTGCCAGCAGCTGGGGAGGGATAATTAACTATGGCTACACCTTC. Amino acid sequence: CASSWGGIINYGYTF.

The chain uses TRBV7-2 and TRBJ1-2; D perhaps matches TRBD1 (6 bases). Trimming pared 8 bases from V and 2 bases from J, leaving 15 bases between. Germline V CDR1 and CDR2: SGHTA, FQGNSA. CDR3 length: 14 amino acids. The CDR3 DNA reads TGTGCCAGCGGGAGGACAGCCGCGAACTATGGCTACACCTTC. Translation gives CASGRTAANYGYTF.

The chain couples TRBV20-1 to TRBJ1-1; 7 bases line up with TRBD1. Germline CDR1 reads DFQATT; CDR2 reads SNEGSKA (reference sequence). The CDR3 is made up of 12 amino acids. The CDR3 loop is CSVPQRGREAFF. The CDR3 nucleotides read TGCAGCGTACCTCAGAGGGGGCGCGAAGCTTTCTTT.

The rearrangement links TRBV10-3 to TRBJ1-3; TRBD1 might be the D (5 bases). Trimming took 7 bases from V and 0 from J, leaving 16 bases between them. This CDR3 has 16 amino acids. Germline CDR1 ENHRY, CDR2 SYGVKD. The CDR3 DNA reads TGTGCCATCAAGACCCGGGACGCCGACTCTGGAAACACCATATATTTT. This gives the protein CAIKTRDADSGNTIYF.

The V and J genes are TRBV10-3 and TRBJ2-5; D gene uncertain. CDR3 length: 15 amino acids. Germline CDR1 is ENHRY and CDR2 is SYGVKD. V gave up 0 bases and J gave up 3 bases, with 11 bases separating them. The DNA for the CDR3 is TGTGCCATCAGTGAGTCGACTTATGGGGAAGAGACCCAGTACTTC. Its translation: CAISESTYGEETQYF.

This clonotype was counted ten times or more. The CDR3 sequence: CSGEGPETQYF. CDR3 nucleotide sequence: TGCAGCGGCGAGGGGCCGGAGACCCAGTACTTC. The chain employs TRBV29-1 and TRBJ2-5; D may match TRBD1 or TRBD2 (5 bases each). Trimming pared 7 bases from V and 5 bases from J, leaving 11 bases between. Germline CDR1 SQVTM, CDR2 ANQGSEA. This CDR3 spans 11 amino acids.

At least ten counts were recorded for this clonotype. The rearrangement links TRBV4-1 to TRBJ2-3; 8 positions agree with TRBD2. The length of the CDR3 is 17 residues. Trimming took 0 bases from V and 2 from J; bases not matched to a gene: 7. The germline CDR1 and CDR2 sequences are MGHRA and YSYEKL. Here the CDR3 reads CASSQDYTSGNTDTQYF. For the CDR3, the DNA is TGCGCCAGCAGCCAAGATTACACTAGCGGAAACACAGATACGCAGTATTTT.

V gene TRBV7-3 combines with J gene TRBJ2-3; the D gene is possibly TRBD1 (6 bases). Per the germline V gene, CDR1 is SGHTA and CDR2 is FQGTGA. Deletions cut 3 bases from V and 0 bases from J, with 10 bases between. This CDR3 region has 15 residues. The CDR3, as DNA: TGTGCCAGCAGCTTGAACGGACAGAGCACAGATACGCAGTATTTT. Protein product: CASSLNGQSTDTQYF. Full variable domain (missing parts from reference TRBV7-3 and TRBJ2-3): GAGVSQTPSNKVTEKGKYVELRCDPISGHTALYWYRQSLGQGPEFLIYFQGTGAADDSGLPNDRFFAVRPEGSVSTLKIQRTERGDSAVYLCASSLNGQSTDTQYFGPGTRLTVL.

The rearrangement uses TRBV6-2 or TRBV6-3 and TRBJ2-3, with TRBD2 matching over 8 bases. Germline values: CDR1 MNHEY, CDR2 SVGEGT. This CDR3 region has 14 residues. The junction had 7 bases not matched to a gene; V was cut back by 7 bases and J by 4 bases. The CDR3 nucleotides are TGTGCCAGCAAGCTAGCGGGTGTCCCAGATACGCAGTATTTT. As protein: CASKLAGVPDTQYF.

The chain is built from TRBV21-1 and TRBJ1-5. TRBV21-1 is listed as a pseudogene. The CDR3 is 10 residues long. The CDR3 nucleotides read TGTGCCAGCAGCGTTCAGCCCCAGCATTTT. Its protein is CASSVQPQHF.

This clonotype showed up just a few times. This chain uses TRBV4-2 with TRBJ2-5; no clear D gene. Germline values: CDR1 LGHNA, CDR2 YNFKEQ. The germline V and J ends were trimmed by 0 bases and 5 bases, with 13 bases remaining between them. This CDR3 has 15 residues. CDR3: CASSQESRGFETQYF. CDR3 nucleotides: TGTGCCAGCAGCCAAGAATCTCGCGGTTTTGAGACCCAGTACTTC.

This clonotype has just a few counts. The chain has TRBV4-3 and TRBJ1-6, with D maybe TRBD1 (5 bases). Trimming left V 0 bases short and J 13 bases short, with 16 bases between. Germline V lookup: CDR1 LGHNA, CDR2 YSLEER. The CDR3 runs to 15 residues. DNA for the CDR3: TGCGCCAGCAGCCAAGATGGGGCAGGAAATTGGCCCCTCCACTTT. It yields the protein CASSQDGAGNWPLHF.

The rearrangement links TRBV9 to TRBJ2-5, with 8 bases lining up with TRBD2. The germline gives CDR1 SGDLS, CDR2 YYNGEE. The CDR3 runs 16 residues. J lost 1 base, V lost 1 base, and 6 bases had no gene match. The CDR3 nucleotides are TGTGCCAGCAGCGTATCGGGAAGCGGGGGCCAAGAGACCCAGTACTTC. It is translated as CASSVSGSGGQETQYF.

The J gene is TRBJ2-3, the V gene TRBV7-6; the match to TRBD1 covers 7 bases. This CDR3 spans 16 amino acids. In germline, CDR1 is SGHVS, CDR2 FNYEAQ. V lost 5 bases, J lost 0 bases, and 8 bases stayed unmatched. The CDR3 nucleotides are TGTGCCAGCAGCCCCCGGACAGGCACGAGCACAGATACGCAGTATTTT. Its protein is CASSPRTGTSTDTQYF.

The chain recombines TRBV5-5 with TRBJ2-1, with TRBD2 as a possible D gene (6 bases). The CDR3 has 16 amino acids. Germline V CDR1 and CDR2: SGHKS, YYEKEE (reference sequence). The V gene lost 3 bases and the J gene lost 6 bases, with 19 bases spanning the gap. The CDR3 bases are TGTGCCAGCAGCTCCGCCGAAGTGGGGAGGCGCAATGAGCAGTTCTTC. It translates to CASSSAEVGRRNEQFF.

This clonotype has ten or more counts. V is TRBV5-1 and J is TRBJ2-1; D unclear. CDR3 length equals 12 residues. V lost 0 bases, J lost 6 bases, and 4 bases lay in between. Per the germline V gene, CDR1 is SGHRS and CDR2 is YFSETQ. The CDR3 DNA reads TGCGCCAGCAGCTTGGACAGCAATGAGCAGTTCTTC. Translating gives CASSLDSNEQFF.

This chain uses TRBV29-1 with TRBJ2-3; D is possibly TRBD1 (6 bases). CDR1 and CDR2 (germline): SQVTM, ANQGSEA. The CDR3 is 16 residues long. V was trimmed by 4 bases and J by 2 bases, leaving 19 bases between them. CDR3 amino acids: CSVGGLALLNTDTQYF. The CDR3 DNA follows: TGCAGCGTTGGGGGGCTAGCCCTGCTGAACACAGATACGCAGTATTTT.